Listed below are T cell receptor beta chains from one sample, sequenced in a study of CD8 T cells in ankylosing spondylitis. TCRdb passed the 5' RACE reads through MiXCR, listing each CDR3 protein once. The data contain 670,000 or so distinct CDR3 sequences, 19% of them singletons. Sequencing was carried out using blood, either unsorted or a sorted T cell fraction (not recorded which). The receptors here all came from a male donor with ankylosing spondylitis. Both conserved end residues are trimmed from each CDR3. Not every row has a clone size; where given, it reads once, few, many or a size class.

CDR3aa: SASPPNSGYSYEQY; v_gene: TRBV20-1; abundance: .; j_gene: TRBJ2-7
CDR3aa: ASSAVAGGGGNEQF; v_gene: TRBV5-1; abundance: .; j_gene: TRBJ2-1
CDR3aa: ASSQVDALYGYT; v_gene: TRBV3-1; abundance: .; j_gene: TRBJ1-2
CDR3aa: ASSSPDRAVYGYT; v_gene: TRBV12-3/TRBV12-4; abundance: .; j_gene: TRBJ1-2
CDR3aa: AIGDSIGNQPQH; v_gene: TRBV10-3; abundance: many; j_gene: TRBJ1-5
CDR3aa: ASSLLQAPNYGYT; v_gene: TRBV12-3/TRBV12-4; abundance: .; j_gene: TRBJ1-2
CDR3aa: ASSLEPGIVSYEQY; v_gene: TRBV5-1; abundance: few; j_gene: TRBJ2-7
CDR3aa: ASSLSPGQGIAF; v_gene: TRBV7-8; abundance: .; j_gene: TRBJ1-1
CDR3aa: SVVGTGDYGYT; v_gene: TRBV29-1; abundance: many; j_gene: TRBJ1-2
CDR3aa: ASRPRGGLSYEQY; v_gene: TRBV11-3; abundance: .; j_gene: TRBJ2-7
CDR3aa: ASSLGQTSNNEQF; v_gene: TRBV7-6; abundance: .; j_gene: TRBJ2-1
CDR3aa: ASSPRQAVVTEAF; v_gene: TRBV18; abundance: .; j_gene: TRBJ1-1
CDR3aa: ASSPATFDYGYT; v_gene: TRBV4-2; abundance: few; j_gene: TRBJ1-2
CDR3aa: ASSPASGTTDTQY; v_gene: TRBV2; abundance: .; j_gene: TRBJ2-3
CDR3aa: ASSQVVENTEAF; v_gene: TRBV3-1; abundance: .; j_gene: TRBJ1-1
CDR3aa: ASSLQFGIETQY; v_gene: TRBV7-8; abundance: .; j_gene: TRBJ2-5
CDR3aa: ASSDGHSGSYT; v_gene: TRBV25-1; abundance: .; j_gene: TRBJ1-2
CDR3aa: ASSFLGGGPTEAF; v_gene: TRBV11-2; abundance: few; j_gene: TRBJ1-1
CDR3aa: SVEGGATPGETQY; v_gene: TRBV29-1; abundance: many; j_gene: TRBJ2-5
CDR3aa: ASSLELSNEQF; v_gene: TRBV9; abundance: .; j_gene: TRBJ2-1
CDR3aa: ASSQTSHEQY; v_gene: TRBV12-3/TRBV12-4; abundance: many; j_gene: TRBJ2-7
CDR3aa: ASSYMVTGELF; v_gene: TRBV6-2/TRBV6-3; abundance: once; j_gene: TRBJ2-2
CDR3aa: SASDYGYT; v_gene: TRBV20-1; abundance: many; j_gene: TRBJ1-2
CDR3aa: ASSLAVQRGGPTDTQY; v_gene: TRBV5-1; abundance: .; j_gene: TRBJ2-3
CDR3aa: ASSPRQGRMNTEAF; v_gene: TRBV7-8; abundance: few; j_gene: TRBJ1-1
CDR3aa: SAREADTQY; v_gene: TRBV20-1; abundance: .; j_gene: TRBJ2-3
CDR3aa: ASSWDRGTYEQY; v_gene: TRBV5-1; abundance: .; j_gene: TRBJ2-7
CDR3aa: ASSLNSPRGGKESGNTIY; v_gene: TRBV11-1; abundance: few; j_gene: TRBJ1-3
CDR3aa: AITADSGANVLT; v_gene: TRBV10-3; abundance: few; j_gene: TRBJ2-6
CDR3aa: ASSQESLVGDEQF; v_gene: TRBV4-1; abundance: .; j_gene: TRBJ2-1
CDR3aa: SARDWGAANEKLF; v_gene: TRBV20-1; abundance: few; j_gene: TRBJ1-4
CDR3aa: SVEEVHSYNEQF; v_gene: TRBV29-1; abundance: .; j_gene: TRBJ2-1
CDR3aa: ASSSYGGTEAF; v_gene: TRBV6-6; abundance: .; j_gene: TRBJ1-1
CDR3aa: ATSDPSGSMADTQY; v_gene: TRBV24-1; abundance: .; j_gene: TRBJ2-3
CDR3aa: ASSSIGLAGEQF; v_gene: TRBV7-2; abundance: once; j_gene: TRBJ2-1
CDR3aa: ASSPAGHHNEKLF; v_gene: TRBV7-9; abundance: many; j_gene: TRBJ1-4
CDR3aa: ASSHTSETDIYGYT; v_gene: TRBV7-9; abundance: few; j_gene: TRBJ1-2
CDR3aa: ASSRYRGGNQPQH; v_gene: TRBV6-2/TRBV6-3; abundance: few; j_gene: TRBJ1-5
CDR3aa: ASSGEVGNIQY; v_gene: TRBV4-2; abundance: few; j_gene: TRBJ2-4
CDR3aa: ASSLRAGIPYNEQF; v_gene: TRBV7-2; abundance: .; j_gene: TRBJ2-1
CDR3aa: AISDFSGTGKRNEQF; v_gene: TRBV10-3; abundance: .; j_gene: TRBJ2-1
CDR3aa: ASSYTSMNQPQH; v_gene: TRBV12-3/TRBV12-4; abundance: .; j_gene: TRBJ1-5
CDR3aa: ASSYDRVNEQY; v_gene: TRBV6-2/TRBV6-3; abundance: few; j_gene: TRBJ2-7